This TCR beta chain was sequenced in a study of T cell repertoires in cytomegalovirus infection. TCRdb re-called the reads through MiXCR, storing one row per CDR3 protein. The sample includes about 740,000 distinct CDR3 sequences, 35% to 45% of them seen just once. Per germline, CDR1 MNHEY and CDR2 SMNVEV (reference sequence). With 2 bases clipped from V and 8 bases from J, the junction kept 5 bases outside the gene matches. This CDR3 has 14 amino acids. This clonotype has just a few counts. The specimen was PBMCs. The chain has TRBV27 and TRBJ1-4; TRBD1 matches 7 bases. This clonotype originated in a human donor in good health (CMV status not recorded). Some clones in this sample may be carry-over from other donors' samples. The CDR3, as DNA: TGTGCCAGCAGTTTAACCGGGACAGAAGAAAAACTGTTTTTT. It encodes CASSLTGTEEKLFF.